This TCR beta chain appears in the sequencing data of a study of shared clonotypes between healthy human individuals. General observations from the study: Sharing of clonotypes among donors was expected to vary with sequencing depth. Collection of samples was limited to blood; tissue repertoires likely differ. Relative to clonotypes present in all four donors, those not shared had lower generation probabilities.

Produced via immunoSEQ multiplex PCR; TCRdb's table is partial and in-frame only. This sample yields 2 million to 2.5 million clones, of which 80% to 95% are seen a single time; 0.37% belongs to the top ten. In the case of this clone: Its antigen is unknown. This sample also contains other DNA sequences that code for the same CDR3.

Germline V gene data show CDR1 as SGHAT and CDR2 as FQNNGV. With 1 base removed from V and 2 bases from J, the gap between germline ends came to 6 bases. CDR3 length: 13 residues. The clonotype originates from a man younger than 35 in good health. Some clones in this sample may be carry-over from other donors' samples. The sequencing sample was made of naive CD4+ T cells from PBMCs. Subset denoted: CD45RA+ positively selected. The chain couples TRBV11-2 to TRBJ2-7; D is ambiguous. This CDR3 is CASSLGRPYEQYF. The CDR3, as DNA: TGTGCCAGCAGCTTAGGCCGGCCCTACGAGCAGTACTTC.